This TCR beta chain is drawn from a study of human T cells and chemical hapten exposure. Study at large: In the approximately 25-week study, patients were dosed weekly with diphenylcyclopropenone on the scalp throughout.

TCRdb independently ran MiXCR on the RACE reads; one entry per CDR3 protein. The data contain over 100,000 distinct CDR3 sequences, roughly 9% of them singletons. The table lists this clonotype with many counts. There are 14 residues in the CDR3. Germline-derived CDR1 and CDR2 are DFQATT and SNEGSKA (reference sequence). Trimming took 3 bases from V and 7 from J, leaving 13 bases between them. The time point denotes: patch test 2, 6 weeks after DPC sensitization. Treatment given: therapeutic diphenylcyclopropenone sensitization with weekly scalp DPC. The material sequenced was whole blood, taken in connection with sensitization to the hapten diphenylcyclopropenone (DPC). This TCR was recovered from a woman aged 40-49 years with alopecia areata. Some clones in this sample may be carry-over from other donors' samples. This chain connects TRBV20-1 to TRBJ1-6; tentatively, D is TRBD1 (5 bases). The CDR3 sequence is CSASRGEFNSPLHF. CDR3 coding DNA: TGCAGTGCTAGCCGAGGGGAATTCAATTCACCCCTCCACTTT.